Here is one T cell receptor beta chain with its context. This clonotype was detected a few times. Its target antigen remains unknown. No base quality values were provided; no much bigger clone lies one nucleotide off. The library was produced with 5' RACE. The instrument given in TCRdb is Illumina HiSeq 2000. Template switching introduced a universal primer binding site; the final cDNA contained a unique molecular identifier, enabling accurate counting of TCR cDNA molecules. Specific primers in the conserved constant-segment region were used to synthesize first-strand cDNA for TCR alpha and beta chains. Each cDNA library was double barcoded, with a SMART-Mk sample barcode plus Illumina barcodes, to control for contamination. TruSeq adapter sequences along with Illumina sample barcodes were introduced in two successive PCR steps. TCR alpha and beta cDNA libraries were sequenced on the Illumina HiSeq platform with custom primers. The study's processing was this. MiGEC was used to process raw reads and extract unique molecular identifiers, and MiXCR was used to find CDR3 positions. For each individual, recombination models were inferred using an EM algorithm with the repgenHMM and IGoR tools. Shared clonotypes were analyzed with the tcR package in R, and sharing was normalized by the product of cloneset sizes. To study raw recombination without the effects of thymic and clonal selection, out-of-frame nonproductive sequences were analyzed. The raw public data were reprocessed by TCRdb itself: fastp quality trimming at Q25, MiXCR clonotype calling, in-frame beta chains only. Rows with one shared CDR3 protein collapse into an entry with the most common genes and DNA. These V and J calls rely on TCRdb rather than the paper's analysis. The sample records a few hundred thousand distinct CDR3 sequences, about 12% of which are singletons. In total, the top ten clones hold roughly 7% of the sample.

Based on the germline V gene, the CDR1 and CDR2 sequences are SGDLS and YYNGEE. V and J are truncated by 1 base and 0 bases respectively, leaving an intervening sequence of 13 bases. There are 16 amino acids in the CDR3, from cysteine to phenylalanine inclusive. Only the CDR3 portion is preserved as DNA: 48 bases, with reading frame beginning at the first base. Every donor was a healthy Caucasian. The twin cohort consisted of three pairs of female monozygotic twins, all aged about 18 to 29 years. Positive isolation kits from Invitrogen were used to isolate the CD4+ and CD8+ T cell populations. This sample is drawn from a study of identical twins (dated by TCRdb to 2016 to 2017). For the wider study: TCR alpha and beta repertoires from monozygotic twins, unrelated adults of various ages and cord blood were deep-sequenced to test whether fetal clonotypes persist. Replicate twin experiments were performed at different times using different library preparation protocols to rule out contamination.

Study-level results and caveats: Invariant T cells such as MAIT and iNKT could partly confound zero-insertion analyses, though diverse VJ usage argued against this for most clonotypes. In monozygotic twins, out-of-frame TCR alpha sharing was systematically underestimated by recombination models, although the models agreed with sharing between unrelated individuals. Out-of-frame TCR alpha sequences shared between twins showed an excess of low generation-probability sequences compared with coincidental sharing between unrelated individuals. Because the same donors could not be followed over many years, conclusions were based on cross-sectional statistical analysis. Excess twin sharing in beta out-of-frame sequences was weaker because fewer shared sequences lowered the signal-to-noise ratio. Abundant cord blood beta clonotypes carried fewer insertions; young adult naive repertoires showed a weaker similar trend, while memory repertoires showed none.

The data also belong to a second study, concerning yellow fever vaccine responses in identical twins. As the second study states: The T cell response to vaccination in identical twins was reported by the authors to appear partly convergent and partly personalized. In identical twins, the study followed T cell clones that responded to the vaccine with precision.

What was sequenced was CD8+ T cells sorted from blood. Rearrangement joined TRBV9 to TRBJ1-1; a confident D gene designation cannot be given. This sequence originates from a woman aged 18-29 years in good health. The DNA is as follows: TGTGCCAGCAGCGTACCCGGCGCCTTAATGAACACTGAAGCTTTCTTT. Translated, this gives CASSVPGALMNTEAFF.